This TCR beta chain is drawn from a study of somatic mutations in T cells in chronic GVHD (TCRdb year 2020). As to this clone: This receptor's antigen is unknown. Within one base of it there is no much larger clone, and no base qualities were kept.

Genomic DNA was isolated and then used for the TCRbeta deep sequencing. TCRbeta CDR3 sequencing and initial data processing were performed with the immunoSEQ assay as a commercial service. Regarding the original processing steps: Reads were demultiplexed, adapter and primer sequences were trimmed, similar clones were merged through frequency-ratio clustering, and V, D, J genes were annotated using IMGT. What TCRdb holds here is the immuneACCESS table cut down to in-frame rearrangements. Part of the clones is not present; checked against another copy, under half of the missing clones reflect an unresolved V gene, and the others are unexplained. V, J and clone size are taken as reported in that table, and D and trimming were inferred from the DNA itself. Counted in this sample were 11,000 to 15,000 clones; over 65% of them appeared once. The ten largest account for about 30% of the sample. For sorting, staining was performed with anti-CD3, anti-CD4, anti-CD8 and a Vbeta20 antibody from the IOTest Beta Mark kit on a FACSAria III, and a purity above 98% was achieved. Peripheral blood was drawn into sodium heparin tubes, and mononuclear cells were separated by Ficoll-Paque PLUS density gradient centrifugation. CD4+ Vbeta20+, CD4+ Vbeta20-, and CD8+ T cell fractions were FACS-sorted before TCRbeta deep sequencing.

Taken from the germline V gene, the CDR1 and CDR2 loops are WSHSY and SAAADI. The germline ends are 8 bases apart after V is trimmed by 4 bases and J by 1 base. Spanning cysteine to phenylalanine, the CDR3 consists of 14 amino acids. The read is trimmed to its CDR3 DNA, 42 bases read in frame from base 1. Sequencing was carried out using Vbeta20-negative CD4+ T cells from blood. This specimen's cell subset or site label, per the study, means: CD4+ T cells sorted as TCR Vbeta20 negative by flow cytometry. This sequence was found in a male patient in his forties or fifties with chronic graft-versus-host disease. Some T cells seen after a transplant may have their origin in the graft donor. The chain joins TRBV10-2 to TRBJ2-1; the D gene is perhaps TRBD2, from 5 matching bases. The nucleotides are TGCGCCAGCAGTGTTACGGGGTCCTACAATGAGCAGTTCTTC. Its protein reads: CASSVTGSYNEQFF.